This TCR beta chain was retrieved from a study of a mutant IDH1 vaccine in newly diagnosed glioma. Background on the study: Radiotherapy, temozolomide, or both had been given previously, and both were given to most.

Clones were sequenced by immunoSEQ multiplex PCR, and TCRdb holds only the in-frame ones, with some missing. In the table there are around 88,000 clones, about four fifths of which are singletons. This clone was seen a handful of times. Its antigen is unidentified. Study-level findings and limits: Overall, 80% to 95% of patients had vaccine-induced immune responses. Pseudoprogression apparently tracked independently of changes in top peripheral T cell clonotypes.

Time point here: baseline, week 1 (first vaccination visit). This sample's treatment: pre-vaccination baseline after standard-of-care therapy. Germline values: CDR1 LGHNT, CDR2 FRNRAP. The CDR3 has 15 residues. Trimming stripped 4 bases from V and 2 bases from J, with 15 bases between. The sample consisted of PBMCs, taken from a glioma patient treated with radiotherapy, temozolomide or both. The chain joins TRBV12-5 to TRBJ2-7, with D perhaps being TRBD1 or TRBD2 (5 bases each). This TCR came from a man in his forties or fifties with glioma. The CDR3 sequence: CASGSTQVGAYEQYF. The CDR3 DNA reads TGTGCTAGTGGTTCCACACAGGTGGGAGCCTACGAGCAGTACTTC. Variable domain in full (rest from reference TRBV12-5 and TRBJ2-7): DARVTQTPRHKVTEMGQEVTMRCQPILGHNTVFWYRQTMMQGLELLAYFRNRAPLDDSGMPKDRFSAEMPDATLATLKIQPSEPRDSAVYFCASGSTQVGAYEQYFGPGTRLTVT.